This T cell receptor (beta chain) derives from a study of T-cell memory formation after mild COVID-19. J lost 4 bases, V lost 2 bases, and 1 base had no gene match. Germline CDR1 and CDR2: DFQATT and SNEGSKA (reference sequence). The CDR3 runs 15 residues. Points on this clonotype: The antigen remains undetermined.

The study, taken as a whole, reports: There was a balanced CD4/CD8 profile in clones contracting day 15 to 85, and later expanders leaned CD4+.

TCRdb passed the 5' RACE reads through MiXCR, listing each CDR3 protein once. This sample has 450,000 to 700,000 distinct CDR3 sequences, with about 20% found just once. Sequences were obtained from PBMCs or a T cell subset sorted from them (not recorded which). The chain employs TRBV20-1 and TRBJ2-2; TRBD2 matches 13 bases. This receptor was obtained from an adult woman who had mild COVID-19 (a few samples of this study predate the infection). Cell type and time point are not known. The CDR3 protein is CSARTSGGATGELFF. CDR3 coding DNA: TGCAGTGCTAGAACTAGCGGGGGGGCCACCGGGGAGCTGTTTTTT.